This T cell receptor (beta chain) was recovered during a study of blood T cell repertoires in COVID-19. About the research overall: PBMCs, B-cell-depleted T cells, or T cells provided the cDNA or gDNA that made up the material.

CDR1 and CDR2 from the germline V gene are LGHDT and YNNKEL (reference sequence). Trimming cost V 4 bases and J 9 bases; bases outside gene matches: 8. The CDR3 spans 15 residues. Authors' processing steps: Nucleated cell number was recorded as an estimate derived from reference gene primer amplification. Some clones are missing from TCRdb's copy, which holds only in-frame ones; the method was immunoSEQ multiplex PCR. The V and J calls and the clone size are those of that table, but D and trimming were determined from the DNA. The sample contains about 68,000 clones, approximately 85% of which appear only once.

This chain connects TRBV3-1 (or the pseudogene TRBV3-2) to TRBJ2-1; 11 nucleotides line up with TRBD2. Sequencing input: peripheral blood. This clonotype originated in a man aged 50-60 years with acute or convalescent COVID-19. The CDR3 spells CASSRGLAGIGEQFF. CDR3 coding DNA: TGTGCCAGCAGCCGCGGACTAGCGGGTATCGGTGAGCAGTTCTTC.